This TCR beta chain was identified during a study of T cell responses to AZD1222 COVID-19 vaccine. Study observations and caveats: Females outnumbered males among donors, who were mostly white British; clonal diversity was possibly underestimated.

Only in-frame clones appear in the TCRdb table, and some are missing; sequencing was by immunoSEQ multiplex PCR. The repertoire has about 140,000 clones, around 90% of them found once; the top ten carry roughly 1.5%. Concerning this clone: Its antigen is undetermined.

Germline V gene sequence: CDR1 MDHEN, CDR2 SYDVKM. The CDR3 is 15 amino acids. Trimming pared 6 bases from V and 4 bases from J, leaving 18 bases between. The J gene is TRBJ2-5, the V gene TRBV28; a possible D gene is TRBD1 (6 bases). Sequencing was performed on peripheral blood, taken 28 days after the second AZD1222 dose. The sequence came from an adult who received the AZD1222 COVID-19 vaccine. CDR3 in DNA: TGTGCCAGCAGGCTCTCAGGGGAGACAGGAGAGACCCAGTACTTC. Translating gives CASRLSGETGETQYF.